This T cell receptor beta chain was observed in a study of spatial heterogeneity in lung cancer. This CDR3 contains 14 residues. The germline V gene encodes CDR1 SGHNT and CDR2 YYREEE (reference sequence). TCRdb re-called the 5' RACE reads through MiXCR, storing one row per CDR3 protein. The table includes fewer than 700 distinct CDR3 sequences, around a fifth detected once. Time point defined: sample taken at primary tumor resection. Around 68 TRACERx patients with early, untreated non-small cell lung cancer donated samples. Whole RNA obtained from tumor, nontumor lung or frozen PBMC underwent sequencing without sorting. This clonotype was observed a handful of times. The junction departs from germline at one end; a sequencing error may be responsible. This beta chain turned up in a library designed for alpha chains; as an off-target read, its abundance says little.

The chain joins TRBV5-4 to TRBJ2-5, with D perhaps TRBD1 or TRBD2 (6 bases each). This specimen consisted of normal lung tissue next to the tumor, obtained at surgery. The TCR sequence derives from a male donor with early-stage non-small cell lung cancer. In nucleotides, the CDR3 is TGTGCCAGCAGCCCGAGGGGGGATCAAGGGACCCAGTACTTC. Its protein is CASSPRGDQGTQYF.